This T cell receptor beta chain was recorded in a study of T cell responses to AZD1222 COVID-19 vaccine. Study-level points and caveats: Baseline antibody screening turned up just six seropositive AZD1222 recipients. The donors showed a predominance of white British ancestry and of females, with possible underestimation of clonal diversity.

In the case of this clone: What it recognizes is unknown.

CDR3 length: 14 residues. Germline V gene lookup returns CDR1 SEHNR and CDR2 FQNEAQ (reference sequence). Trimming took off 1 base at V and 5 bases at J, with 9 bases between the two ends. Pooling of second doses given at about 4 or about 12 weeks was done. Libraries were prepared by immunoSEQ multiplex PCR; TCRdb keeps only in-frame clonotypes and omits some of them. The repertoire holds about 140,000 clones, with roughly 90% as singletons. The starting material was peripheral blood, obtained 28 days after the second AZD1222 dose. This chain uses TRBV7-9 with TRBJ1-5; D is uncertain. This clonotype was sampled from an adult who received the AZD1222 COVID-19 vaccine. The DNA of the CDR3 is TGTGCCAGCAGCTTAGAGGCTGTGTATCAGCCCCAGCATTTT. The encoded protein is CASSLEAVYQPQHF.